The 15 T cell receptor beta chains below all came from one sample that was sequenced in a study of blood T cells in healthy people across ages. Then a second PCR, running about 6 to 12 cycles, was carried out with a sample-barcoded 5' primer and a J-beta primer mix. MiXCR, applied by TCRdb to the 5' RACE reads, yields one record per CDR3 protein. The profile covers hundreds of thousands of distinct CDR3 sequences, with 25% to 30% appearing a single time and approximately 15% taken by the ten largest. Sequencing was carried out using blood. The source is a woman aged 80 or over in good health.

The V gene is TRBV6-5, the J gene TRBJ2-7; 9 nucleotides match TRBD2. Germline CDR1 MNHEY, CDR2 SVGAGI. The CDR3 loop spans 14 amino acids. V shed 3 bases and J 9 bases; nucleotides not matched to a gene: 9. The CDR3 loop is CASSYLAGPHGQYF. In nucleotides, the CDR3 is TGTGCCAGCAGTTATCTAGCGGGGCCCCACGGGCAGTACTTC.

This clonotype was seen many times. V usage is TRBV5-1 and J usage is TRBJ2-7; 10 bases align to TRBD1. The J call is in doubt because the DNA end fits TRBJ2-5 better. The CDR3 totals 17 residues. CDR1 SGHRS and CDR2 YFSETQ come from the germline V gene. In DNA, the CDR3 is TGCGCCAGCAGCTCGGCGCGACCGGGACAGGGGCTTGGGACCCAGTACTTC. It is translated as CASSSARPGQGLGTQYF.

This clonotype has more than one count but fewer than ten. The chain carries TRBV5-8 and TRBJ1-6, with TRBD1 as a possible D gene (5 bases). V was clipped by 4 bases and J by 3 bases, with 14 bases between them. CDR3 size: 16 residues. Germline V gene lookup returns CDR1 SGHTS and CDR2 YDEGEE. This CDR3 is CASSDSVDSYNSPLHF. As DNA, the CDR3 is TGTGCCAGCAGCGACTCCGTTGACAGCTATAATTCACCCCTCCACTTT.

This clonotype was seen ten or more times. This sequence joins TRBV7-2 and TRBJ1-5; unclear D gene. The CDR3 spans 16 residues. CDR1 is SGHTA and CDR2 is FQGNSA in the germline V gene. V lost 1 base and J lost 0, with 10 bases in between. The CDR3 loop reads CASSLGAAISNQPQHF. Here the CDR3 DNA reads TGTGCCAGCAGCTTAGGGGCAGCAATTAGCAATCAGCCCCAGCATTTT.

Remarks on this clonotype: This may stem from a read error, because a much larger clone lies one nucleotide away. The V gene is TRBV12-3 or TRBV12-4, the J gene TRBJ1-1; tentatively, D is TRBD1 (5 bases). The CDR3 has 14 residues. Here the CDR3 reads CAGSPSGPFTEAFF. The CDR3 nucleotides read TGTGCCGGCAGTCCCTCGGGACCGTTCACTGAAGCTTTCTTT.

This clonotype was seen ten or more times. The J gene is TRBJ2-3, the V gene TRBV4-3, with 9 bases matching TRBD1. With V trimmed by 4 bases and J by 6 bases, 8 bases remained unmatched. Germline assignment: CDR1 LGHNA and CDR2 YSLEER. The CDR3 consists of 15 residues. CDR3 amino acids: CASSPMGQGSDTQYF. The CDR3 DNA reads TGCGCCAGCAGCCCCATGGGACAGGGCTCGGATACGCAGTATTTT.

This clonotype has just one count. The rearrangement uses TRBV7-2 and TRBJ2-1, with TRBD2 as a possible D gene (6 bases). Trimming removed 5 bases from V and 2 bases from J, with 13 bases in between. The CDR3 totals 15 residues. Looked up from germline, CDR1 is SGHTA and CDR2 is FQGNSA. The CDR3 DNA is TGTGCCAGCAGCGCACGGGAGAGTCCCTACAATGAGCAGTTCTTC. Translating it yields CASSARESPYNEQFF.

This clonotype was recorded many times. The chain uses TRBV27 and TRBJ2-7, with 8 bases aligning to TRBD1. Germline V gene lookup returns CDR1 MNHEY and CDR2 SMNVEV (reference sequence). J was trimmed by 2 bases and V by 6 bases; bases with no gene match: 6. This CDR3 contains 14 residues. The CDR3 sequence is CASSPWTGTYEQYF. The CDR3 DNA reads as TGTGCCAGCAGCCCCTGGACAGGGACCTACGAGCAGTACTTC.

Ten or more counts support this clonotype. This CDR3 is CASSLLSGGAYNEQFF. CDR3 in DNA: TGTGCCAGCAGCTTACTTAGCGGGGGGGCCTACAATGAGCAGTTCTTC. V gene TRBV7-2 combines with J gene TRBJ2-1, with 11 bases that match TRBD2. The CDR3 sequence is 16 residues long. Germline CDR1 reads SGHTA; CDR2 reads FQGNSA. V was clipped by 2 bases and J by 2 bases; unmatched bases: 2.

There are many counts of this clonotype. The V call is TRBV4-3, the J call TRBJ2-5; 10 bases agree with TRBD1. V was pared by 1 base and J by 12 bases, with 11 bases of the junction left unmatched. Germline assignment: CDR1 LGHNA and CDR2 YSLEER. This CDR3 comprises 15 residues. Here the CDR3 DNA reads TGCGCCAGCAGCCAAGCTGAGGGACAGGGGAGAGCGAAGTACTTC. Translated: CASSQAEGQGRAKYF.

This clonotype came up many times. The chain carries TRBV3-1 and TRBJ2-5; TRBD2 matches 13 bases. Germline CDR1 reads LGHDT; CDR2 reads YNNKEL (reference sequence). The CDR3 totals 16 residues. V lost 4 bases to trimming and J lost 4 bases; unmatched junction nucleotides: 6. Here the CDR3 reads CASSLRLAGGGETQYF. The CDR3 DNA is TGTGCCAGCAGCCTCCGACTAGCGGGGGGAGGAGAGACCCAGTACTTC.

This clonotype was counted a few times. The V call is TRBV6-5, the J call TRBJ1-1; no reliable D call. Trimming took 2 bases from V and 4 from J, leaving 8 bases between them. This CDR3 spans 13 amino acids. Germline CDR1 reads MNHEY; CDR2 reads SVGAGI. DNA for the CDR3: TGTGCCAGCAGTTACCTCCCGGGCACTGAAGCTTTCTTT. This sequence encodes CASSYLPGTEAFF.

This clonotype was counted ten times or more. V and J are TRBV3-1 and TRBJ2-7; 7 bases match TRBD2. V lost 9 bases, J lost 3 bases, and 5 bases stayed unmatched. The CDR3 has 12 amino acids. CDR1 and CDR2 (germline): LGHDT, YNNKEL (reference sequence). The CDR3 DNA sequence: TGTGCCAGTGGACTAGGTCGCTACGAGCAGTACTTC. Translated: CASGLGRYEQYF.

The J gene is TRBJ1-6, the V gene TRBV6-5; no definite D call. The germline V gene has CDR1 MNHEY and CDR2 SVGAGI. The length of the CDR3 is 15 residues. V dropped 0 bases and J dropped 8 bases, with 11 bases sitting between them. CDR3 amino acids: CASSYSNRGDSPLHF. The CDR3 DNA reads as TGTGCCAGCAGTTACTCGAACCGAGGCGATTCACCCCTCCACTTT.

This clonotype has a count of ten or more. V and J are TRBV11-2 and TRBJ1-2; D unresolved. Trimming shortened V by 3 bases and J by 3 bases, and 14 bases separated the two germline ends. CDR1 and CDR2 (germline): SGHAT, FQNNGV. This CDR3 region has 15 residues. The CDR3 spells CASSFPTSGYYGYTF. In nucleotides, the CDR3 is TGTGCCAGCAGCTTCCCGACATCAGGATACTATGGCTACACCTTC.